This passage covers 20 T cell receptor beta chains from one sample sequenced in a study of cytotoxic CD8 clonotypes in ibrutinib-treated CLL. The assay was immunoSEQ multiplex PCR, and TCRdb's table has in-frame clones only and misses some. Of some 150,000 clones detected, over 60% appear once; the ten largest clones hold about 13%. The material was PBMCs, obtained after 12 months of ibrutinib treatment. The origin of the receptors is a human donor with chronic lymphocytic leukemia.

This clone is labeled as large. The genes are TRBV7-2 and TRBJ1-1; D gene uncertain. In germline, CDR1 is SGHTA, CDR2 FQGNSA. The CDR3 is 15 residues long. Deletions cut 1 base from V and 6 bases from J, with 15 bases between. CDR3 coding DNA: TGTGCCAGCAGCTTAGATCCCGGGTTTCGGGCTGAAGCTTTCTTT. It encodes CASSLDPGFRAEAFF.

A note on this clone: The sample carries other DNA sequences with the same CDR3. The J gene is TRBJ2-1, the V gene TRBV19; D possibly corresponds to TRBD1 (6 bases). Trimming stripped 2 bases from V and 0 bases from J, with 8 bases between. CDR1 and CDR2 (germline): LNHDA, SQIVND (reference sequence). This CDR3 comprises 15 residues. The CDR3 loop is CASSIRGSSYNEQFF. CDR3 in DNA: TGTGCCAGTAGTATAAGGGGGTCCTCCTACAATGAGCAGTTCTTC.

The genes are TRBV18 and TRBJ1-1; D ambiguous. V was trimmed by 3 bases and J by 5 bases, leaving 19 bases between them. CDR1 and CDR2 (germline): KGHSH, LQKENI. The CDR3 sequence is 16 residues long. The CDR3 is CASSPFFTPGGTEAFF. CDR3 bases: TGTGCCAGCTCACCGTTTTTCACGCCAGGAGGGACTGAAGCTTTCTTT.

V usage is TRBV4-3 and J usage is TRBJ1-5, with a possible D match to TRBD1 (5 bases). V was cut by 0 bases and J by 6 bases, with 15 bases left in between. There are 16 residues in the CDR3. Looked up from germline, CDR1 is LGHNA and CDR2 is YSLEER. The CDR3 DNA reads TGCGCCAGCAGCCAAGATCGGCTGGCAGGGTCTCAGCCCCAGCATTTT. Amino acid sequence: CASSQDRLAGSQPQHF.

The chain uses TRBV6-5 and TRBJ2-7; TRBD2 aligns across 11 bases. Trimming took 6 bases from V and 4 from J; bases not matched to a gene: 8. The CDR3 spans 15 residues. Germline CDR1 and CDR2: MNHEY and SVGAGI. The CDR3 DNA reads TGTGCCAGCAGCATCGGGACTAGCGGAAAATACGAGCAGTACTTC. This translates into CASSIGTSGKYEQYF.

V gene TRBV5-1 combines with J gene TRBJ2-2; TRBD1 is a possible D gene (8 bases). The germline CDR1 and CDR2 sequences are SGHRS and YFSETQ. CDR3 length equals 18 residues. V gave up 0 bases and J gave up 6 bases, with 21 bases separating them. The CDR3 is CASSLEVTGVSGAGELFF. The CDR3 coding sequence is TGCGCCAGCAGCTTGGAGGTGACAGGGGTCAGCGGGGCCGGGGAGCTGTTTTTT.

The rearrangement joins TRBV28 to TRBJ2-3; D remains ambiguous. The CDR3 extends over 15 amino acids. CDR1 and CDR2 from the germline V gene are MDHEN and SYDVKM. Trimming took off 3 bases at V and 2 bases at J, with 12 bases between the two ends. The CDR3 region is CASSFLGTPTDTQYF. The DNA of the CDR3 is TGTGCCAGCAGTTTTTTAGGAACACCCACAGATACGCAGTATTTT.

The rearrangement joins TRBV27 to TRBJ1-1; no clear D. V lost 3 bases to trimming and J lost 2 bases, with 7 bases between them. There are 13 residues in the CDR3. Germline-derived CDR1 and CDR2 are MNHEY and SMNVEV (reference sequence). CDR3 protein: CASSFKGNTEAFF. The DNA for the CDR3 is TGTGCCAGCAGTTTTAAGGGTAACACTGAAGCTTTCTTT.

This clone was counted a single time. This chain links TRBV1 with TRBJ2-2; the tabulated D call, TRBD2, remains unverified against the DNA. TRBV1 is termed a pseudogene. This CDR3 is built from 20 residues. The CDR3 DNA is TGCACCAGCAGCCCGTCACGTGTAGCGGGAGGCCGCCCGAACACCGGGGAGCTGTTTTTT. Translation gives CTSSPSRVAGGRPNTGELFF.

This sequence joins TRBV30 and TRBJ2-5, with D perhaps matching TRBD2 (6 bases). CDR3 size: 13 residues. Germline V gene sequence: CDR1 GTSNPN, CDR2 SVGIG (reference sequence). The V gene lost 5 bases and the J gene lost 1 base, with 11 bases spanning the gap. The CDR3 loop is CAWGGTFQETQYF. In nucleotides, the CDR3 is TGTGCCTGGGGTGGGACTTTCCAAGAGACCCAGTACTTC.

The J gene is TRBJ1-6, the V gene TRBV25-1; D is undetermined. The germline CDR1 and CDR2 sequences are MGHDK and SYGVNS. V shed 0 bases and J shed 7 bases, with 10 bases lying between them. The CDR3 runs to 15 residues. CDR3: CASSEYSRLNSPLHF. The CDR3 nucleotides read TGTGCCAGCAGTGAATACAGCAGGTTGAATTCACCCCTCCACTTT.

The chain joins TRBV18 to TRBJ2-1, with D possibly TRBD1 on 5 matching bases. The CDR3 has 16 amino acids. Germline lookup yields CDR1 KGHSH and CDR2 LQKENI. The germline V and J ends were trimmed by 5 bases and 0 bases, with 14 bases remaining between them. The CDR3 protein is CASSSSTEYSYNEQFF. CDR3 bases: TGTGCCAGCTCATCCTCGACAGAGTACTCCTACAATGAGCAGTTCTTC. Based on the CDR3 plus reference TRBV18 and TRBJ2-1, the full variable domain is NAGVMQNPRHLVRRRGQEARLRCSPMKGHSHVYWYRQLPEEGLKFMVYLQKENIIDESGMPKERFSAEFPKEGPSILRIQQVVRGDSAAYFCASSSSTEYSYNEQFFGPGTRLTVL.

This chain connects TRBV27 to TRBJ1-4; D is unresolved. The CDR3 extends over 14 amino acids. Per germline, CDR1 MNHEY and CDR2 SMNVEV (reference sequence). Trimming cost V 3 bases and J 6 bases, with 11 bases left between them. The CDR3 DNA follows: TGTGCCAGCAGTTTTCGCAGAAGGGATGAAAAACTGTTTTTT. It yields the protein CASSFRRRDEKLFF. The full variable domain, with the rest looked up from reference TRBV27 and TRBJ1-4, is EAQVTQNPRYLITVTGKKLTVTCSQNMNHEYMSWYRQDPGLGLRQIYYSMNVEVTDKGDVPEGYKVSRKEKRNFPLILESPSPNQTSLYFCASSFRRRDEKLFFGSGTQLSVL.

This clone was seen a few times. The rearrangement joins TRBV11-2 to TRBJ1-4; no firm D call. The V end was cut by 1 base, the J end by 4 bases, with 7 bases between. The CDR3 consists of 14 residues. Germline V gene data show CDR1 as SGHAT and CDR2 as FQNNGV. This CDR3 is CASSLGASNEKLFF. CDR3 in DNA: TGTGCCAGCAGCTTAGGAGCCAGTAATGAAAAACTGTTTTTT.

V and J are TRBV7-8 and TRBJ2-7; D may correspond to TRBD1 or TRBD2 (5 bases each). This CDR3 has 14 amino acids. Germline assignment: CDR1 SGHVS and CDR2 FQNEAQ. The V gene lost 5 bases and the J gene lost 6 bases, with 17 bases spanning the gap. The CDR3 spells CASSHGTPKSEQYF. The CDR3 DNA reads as TGTGCCAGCAGCCACGGGACGCCTAAGAGCGAGCAGTACTTC.

CDR3 residues: CASARDRGRWPQHF. The CDR3 region has the DNA TGTGCCAGCGCCCGGGACAGGGGGCGGTGGCCCCAGCATTTT. The chain recombines TRBV2 with TRBJ1-5; 12 nucleotides line up with TRBD1. Germline V gives CDR1 SNHLY, CDR2 FYNNEI. The CDR3 is 14 residues long. The junction had 8 bases not matched to a gene; V was cut back by 8 bases and J by 9 bases. The full variable domain, in which reference TRBV2 and TRBJ1-5 provide the parts outside the CDR3, is EPEVTQTPSHQVTQMGQEVILRCVPISNHLYFYWYRQILGQKVEFLVSFYNNEISEKSEIFDDQFSVERPDGSNFTLKIRSTKLEDSAMYFCASARDRGRWPQHFGDGTRLSIL.

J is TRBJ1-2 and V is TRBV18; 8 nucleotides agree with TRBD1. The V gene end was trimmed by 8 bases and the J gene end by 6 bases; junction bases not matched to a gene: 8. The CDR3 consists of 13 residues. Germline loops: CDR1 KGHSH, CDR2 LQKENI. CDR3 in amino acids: CASKTGDRDGYTF. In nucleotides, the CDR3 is TGTGCCAGCAAGACAGGGGATAGAGATGGCTACACCTTC.

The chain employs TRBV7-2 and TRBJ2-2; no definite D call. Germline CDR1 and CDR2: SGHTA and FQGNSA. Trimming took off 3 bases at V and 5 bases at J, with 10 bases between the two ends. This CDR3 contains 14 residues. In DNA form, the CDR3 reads TGTGCCAGCAGCTTCTTCGCGGAAACCGGGGAGCTGTTTTTT. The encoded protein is CASSFFAETGELFF.

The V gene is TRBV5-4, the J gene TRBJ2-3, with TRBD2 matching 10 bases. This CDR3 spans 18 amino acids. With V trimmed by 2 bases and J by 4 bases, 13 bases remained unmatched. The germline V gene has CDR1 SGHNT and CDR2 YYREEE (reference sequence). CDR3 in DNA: TGTGCCAGCAGCTTCGGGCTAGCGGGAGTCACGGGGGCAGATACGCAGTATTTT. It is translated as CASSFGLAGVTGADTQYF.

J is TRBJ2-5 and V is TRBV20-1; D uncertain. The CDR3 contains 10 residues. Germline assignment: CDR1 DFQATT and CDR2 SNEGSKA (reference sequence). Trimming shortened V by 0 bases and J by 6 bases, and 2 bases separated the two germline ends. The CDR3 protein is CSARDKTQYF. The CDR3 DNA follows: TGCAGTGCTAGAGACAAGACCCAGTACTTC.